These T cell receptor beta chains were read from a single sample in a study of shared clonotypes between healthy human individuals. Assay: immunoSEQ multiplex PCR; the TCRdb copy retains only in-frame clones and omits some. Here the sample spans about 2 million clones, about 94% being singletons. The sample consisted of naive CD8+ T cells sorted from blood. The receptors derive from a man aged 18-30 years in good health. Both conserved end residues are part of each CDR3. D genes are given only for firm matches. Some rows have no size entry. The others give once, few or many, or a class for an expanded clone.

V gene	clone size	D gene	J gene	CDR3 protein	CDR3 DNA
TRBV7-9	.	TRBD2	TRBJ2-3	CASSRVGGGETDTQYF	TGTGCCAGCAGCCGGGTCGGCGGGGGGGAGACAGATACGCAGTATTTT
TRBV28	.	.	TRBJ1-5	CASRTRDLQPQHF	TGTGCCAGCAGAACCAGGGATCTGCAGCCCCAGCATTTT
TRBV4-3	once	.	TRBJ2-5	CASSQGRGRETQYF	TGCGCCAGCAGCCAAGGTCGGGGGCGCGAGACCCAGTACTTC
TRBV1	.	.	TRBJ2-4	CTSSQDLLRETGLAKNIQYF	TGCACCAGCAGCCAAGATCTTTTACGGGAGACGGGCTTAGCCAAAAACATTCAGTACTTC
TRBV6-5	.	.	TRBJ1-5	CASSYREGNQPQHF	TGCGCCAGCAGTTACCGGGAGGGCAATCAGCCCCAGCATTTT
TRBV9	once	TRBD2	TRBJ2-3	CASSALTGLAATDTQYF	TGTGCCAGCAGCGCCTTAACGGGACTAGCGGCCACAGATACGCAGTATTTT
TRBV7-2	.	TRBD2	TRBJ2-7	CASSLVAGGPYEQYF	TGTGCCAGCAGCTTAGTAGCGGGAGGGCCGTACGAGCAGTACTTC
TRBV7-9	.	TRBD2	TRBJ2-3	CASSRSSSGYFTDTQYF	TGTGCCAGCAGCCGTTCCAGTAGCGGGTATTTCACAGATACGCAGTATTTT
TRBV13	.	TRBD1	TRBJ2-2	CASSLFEGASTVELFF	TGTGCCAGCAGCTTATTCGAGGGGGCGTCCACCGTTGAGCTGTTTTTT
TRBV7-2	.	.	TRBJ1-2	CASSLTGVDYGYTF	TGTGCCAGCAGCTTAACCGGGGTCGACTATGGCTACACCTTC
TRBV7-3	.	.	TRBJ2-1	CASSYTAGEQFF	TGTGCCAGCAGCTATACAGCGGGTGAGCAGTTCTTC
TRBV13	.	.	TRBJ2-7	CASSLGRGYEQYF	TGTGCCAGCAGCTTAGGCCGCGGGTACGAGCAGTACTTC
TRBV5-4	.	.	TRBJ2-7	CASSFFGSPYEQYF	TGTGCCAGCAGCTTCTTCGGGAGCCCCTACGAGCAGTACTTC
TRBV7-8	.	.	TRBJ2-7	CASTPSGEQYF	TGTGCCAGCACCCCGTCGGGCGAGCAGTACTTC
TRBV6-1	.	.	TRBJ2-7	CASSVRQYYEQYF	TGTGCCAGCAGTGTGCGACAGTACTACGAGCAGTACTTC
TRBV4-3	.	TRBD1	TRBJ2-1	CASSQEPGQVYNEQFF	TGCGCCAGCAGCCAGGAACCGGGACAGGTCTACAATGAGCAGTTCTTC
TRBV7-9	.	.	TRBJ2-7	CASSRPRQETLYEQYF	TGTGCCAGCAGCCGACCCCGACAGGAAACACTTTACGAGCAGTACTTC
TRBV27	.	TRBD1	TRBJ1-5	CASSLSATGGQPQHF	TGTGCCAGCAGTTTATCCGCGACAGGGGGTCAGCCCCAGCATTTT
TRBV15	.	.	TRBJ1-1	CATRGDGINTEAFF	TGTGCCACCAGGGGGGACGGGATAAACACTGAAGCTTTCTTT
TRBV29-1	.	.	TRBJ1-2	CSVEMGLDYGYTF	TGCAGCGTTGAGATGGGTTTGGACTATGGCTACACCTTC
TRBV5-1	once	.	TRBJ1-1	CASSLLYDSEAFF	TGCGCCAGCAGCTTGCTATACGACTCCGAAGCTTTCTTT
TRBV5-8	.	.	TRBJ1-4	CASSQTGGWGANEKLFF	TGTGCCAGCAGCCAGACAGGAGGTTGGGGAGCTAATGAAAAACTGTTTTTT